The 26 T cell receptor beta chains below come from one sample, sequenced in a study of OX40 agonist ivuxolimab in advanced cancers. Library preparation used the immunoSEQ multiplex PCR assay. In its TCRdb copy, this immuneACCESS table keeps in-frame sequences only and misses some clones. Where compared with another copy, unresolved V genes explain less than half of these, and the others have no known cause. The sample includes around 97,000 clones, with around 80% observed a single time. 5.5% of the sample is taken by the ten largest. The starting material was CD4+ or CD8+ T cells sorted from blood, obtained in a trial of the OX40 agonist ivuxolimab. The receptors were gathered from an adult with an advanced solid tumor such as melanoma, head and neck, liver or kidney cancer.

The chain links TRBV5-6 to TRBJ2-1; 7 positions agree with TRBD2. The CDR3 spans 16 residues. Germline V gene data show CDR1 as SGHDT and CDR2 as YYEEEE. Germline trimming cut 6 bases from V and 0 bases from J; bases unmatched to any gene: 9. The DNA of the CDR3 is TGTGCCAGCATCTTAGCGGGTCTGAGCTCCTACAATGAGCAGTTCTTC. It is translated as CASILAGLSSYNEQFF.

This clone was seen only once. V is TRBV7-6 and J is TRBJ2-3; the match to TRBD1 covers 9 bases. Germline CDR1 reads SGHVS; CDR2 reads FNYEAQ. The ends lost 4 bases at V and 2 bases at J; junction bases unmatched: 4. This CDR3 is 15 amino acids long. CDR3 in amino acids: CASSSGQGNTDTQYF. The CDR3 region has the DNA TGTGCCAGCAGCTCGGGACAGGGAAACACAGATACGCAGTATTTT. Full variable domain (remainder filled in from reference TRBV7-6 and TRBJ2-3): GAGVSQSPRYKVTKRGQDVALRCDPISGHVSLYWYRQALGQGPEFLTYFNYEAQQDKSGLPNDRFSAERPEGSISTLTIQRTEQRDSAMYRCASSSGQGNTDTQYFGPGTRLTVL.

The genes are TRBV5-1 and TRBJ2-5; 7 bases are a match to TRBD1. The end of the DNA fits TRBJ2-7 better, so the J call may be wrong. The CDR3 consists of 15 residues. Germline CDR1 reads SGHRS; CDR2 reads YFSETQ. In DNA, the CDR3 is TGCGCCAGCAGCCCGCAGACAGGGCGCGACTACGAGCAGTACTTC. Its translation: CASSPQTGRDYEQYF.

Remarks on this clone: This same CDR3 is encoded by further DNA sequences in the sample. The CDR3 nucleotides are TGTGCCAGCAGTTTATCCAGGGCCTACGAGCAGTACTTC. It translates to CASSLSRAYEQYF. The chain combines TRBV27 with TRBJ2-7; tentatively, D is TRBD1 (5 bases). CDR3 length: 13 amino acids. The germline gives CDR1 MNHEY, CDR2 SMNVEV (reference sequence). V lost 0 bases, J lost 2 bases, and 5 bases lay in between.

V usage is TRBV2 and J usage is TRBJ1-3, with unresolved D. With 5 bases removed from V and 2 bases from J, the gap between germline ends came to 10 bases. Looked up from germline, CDR1 is SNHLY and CDR2 is FYNNEI. The CDR3 length is 14 residues. In DNA, the CDR3 is TGTGCCAGCAGTAGGCGGCCCACTGGAAACACCATATATTTT. Translated: CASSRRPTGNTIYF. Together with reference TRBV2 and TRBJ1-3, the CDR3 gives the full variable domain: EPEVTQTPSHQVTQMGQEVILRCVPISNHLYFYWYRQILGQKVEFLVSFYNNEISEKSEIFDDQFSVERPDGSNFTLKIRSTKLEDSAMYFCASSRRPTGNTIYFGEGSWLTVV.

The rearrangement links TRBV5-1 to TRBJ1-5; D is uncertain. In germline, CDR1 is SGHRS, CDR2 YFSETQ. Trimming pared 0 bases from V and 3 bases from J, leaving 7 bases between. There are 14 residues in the CDR3. The CDR3, as DNA: TGCGCCAGCAGCTTGGGGCAGGTCAATCAGCCCCAGCATTTT. Amino acids: CASSLGQVNQPQHF.

The rearrangement uses TRBV6-4 and TRBJ2-1, with D tentatively TRBD2 (7 bases). V lost 5 bases and J lost 8, with 13 bases in between. CDR3 length equals 13 residues. Germline V gives CDR1 MRHNA, CDR2 SNTAGT. CDR3 amino acids: CASSPEGGDEQFF. The CDR3 bases are TGTGCCAGCAGTCCGGAGGGGGGGGATGAGCAGTTCTTC.

The J gene is TRBJ2-1, the V gene TRBV5-1, with 14 bases identical to TRBD2. V was pared by 2 bases and J by 6 bases, with 1 base of the junction left unmatched. Germline V gene sequence: CDR1 SGHRS, CDR2 YFSETQ. This CDR3 has 15 amino acids. CDR3 sequence reads: CASSFGLAGGNEQFF. The CDR3 DNA sequence: TGCGCCAGCAGCTTCGGACTAGCGGGGGGCAATGAGCAGTTCTTC.

This chain links TRBV6-1 with TRBJ2-3; no reliable D call. In germline, CDR1 is MNHNS, CDR2 SASEGT. Trimming stripped 3 bases from V and 0 bases from J, with 7 bases between. This CDR3 comprises 14 residues. The CDR3: CASSENLSTDTQYF. In nucleotides, the CDR3 is TGTGCCAGCAGTGAGAACTTAAGCACAGATACGCAGTATTTT.

This clone is a singleton in its sample. This sequence joins TRBV2 and TRBJ2-7; 7 nucleotides match TRBD1. V was clipped by 6 bases and J by 4 bases; unmatched bases: 12. CDR3 size: 15 residues. The germline gives CDR1 SNHLY, CDR2 FYNNEI. The CDR3 DNA reads TGTGCCAGCAGCGGCCCAAGGGGGCGCAATTACGAGCAGTACTTC. Protein product: CASSGPRGRNYEQYF.

The chain carries TRBV30 and TRBJ1-2; D gene ambiguous. Germline CDR1 reads GTSNPN; CDR2 reads SVGIG (reference sequence). This CDR3 is built from 14 residues. Trimming cost V 0 bases and J 0 bases, with 8 bases left between them. The CDR3 region is CAWSVRVSNYGYTF. In nucleotides, the CDR3 is TGTGCCTGGAGTGTACGCGTATCTAACTATGGCTACACCTTC.

The V and J genes are TRBV2 and TRBJ2-3; 12 nucleotides match TRBD1. The CDR3 length is 16 residues. Germline CDR1 and CDR2: SNHLY and FYNNEI. Trimming took 4 bases from V and 5 from J; bases not matched to a gene: 7. CDR3 DNA sequence: TGTGCCAGCAGTGGGCCGGGACAGGGGGCAATAGATACGCAGTATTTT. Translated: CASSGPGQGAIDTQYF.

The chain joins TRBV6-1 to TRBJ2-7; 11 bases align to TRBD2. CDR1 MNHNS and CDR2 SASEGT come from the germline V gene. V gave up 2 bases and J gave up 7 bases; unmatched junction bases: 13. CDR3 length: 17 amino acids. The CDR3 is CASSERIGRLAGREQYF. CDR3 coding DNA: TGTGCCAGCAGTGAAAGGATTGGGAGACTAGCGGGGAGAGAGCAGTACTTC.

The chain has TRBV2 and TRBJ2-1; 11 positions match TRBD1. The CDR3 sequence is 15 residues long. V shed 9 bases and J 5 bases; nucleotides not matched to a gene: 9. Germline lookup yields CDR1 SNHLY and CDR2 FYNNEI. CDR3 coding DNA: TGTGCCAGTCTTAAGGACAGGGGGCGAAACAATGAGCAGTTCTTC. As protein: CASLKDRGRNNEQFF.

V and J are TRBV18 and TRBJ1-2; D not certain. The CDR3 spans 15 residues. Germline V gene data show CDR1 as KGHSH and CDR2 as LQKENI. Trimming took 3 bases from V and 6 from J, leaving 17 bases between them. The CDR3 region is CASSPVEGALNGYTF. CDR3 DNA sequence: TGTGCCAGCTCACCGGTGGAGGGCGCCCTCAATGGCTACACCTTC.

The rearrangement uses TRBV6-1 and TRBJ2-3; D might be TRBD1 (6 bases). Germline assignment: CDR1 MNHNS and CDR2 SASEGT. The CDR3 runs to 14 residues. V was clipped by 5 bases and J by 0 bases, with 9 bases between them. In DNA, the CDR3 is TGTGCCAGCAGTCAGACAGGTAGCACAGATACGCAGTATTTT. Encoded protein: CASSQTGSTDTQYF.

The rearrangement uses TRBV21-1 and TRBJ1-5. TRBV21-1 represents a pseudogene. The CDR3 runs to 13 residues. The CDR3: CASPQRGNQPQHF. In DNA, the CDR3 is TGTGCCAGCCCCCAGAGAGGCAATCAGCCCCAGCATTTT.

The chain combines TRBV5-8 with TRBJ2-1; no firm D call. This CDR3 contains 10 residues. V lost 2 bases to trimming and J lost 8 bases, with 2 bases between them. Germline assignment: CDR1 SGHTS and CDR2 YDEGEE. The DNA of the CDR3 is TGTGCCAGCAGCTTCCATGAGCAGTTCTTC. Its protein is CASSFHEQFF.

The V call is TRBV6-6, the J call TRBJ2-1, with 10 bases aligning to TRBD2. The CDR3 is 15 residues long. V shed 5 bases and J 5 bases; nucleotides not matched to a gene: 6. Per the germline V gene, CDR1 is MNHNY and CDR2 is SVGAGI (reference sequence). This CDR3 is CASSHSGGADNEQFF. CDR3 nucleotide sequence: TGTGCCAGCAGTCACAGCGGGGGGGCGGACAATGAGCAGTTCTTC.

V gene TRBV9 combines with J gene TRBJ1-3, with a weak D call TRBD1 (5 bases). Germline CDR1 reads SGDLS; CDR2 reads YYNGEE. The CDR3 has 14 residues. Trimming left V 4 bases short and J 7 bases short, with 15 bases between. Here the CDR3 reads CASSSGGAVNTIYF. For the CDR3, the DNA is TGTGCCAGCAGCTCCGGCGGGGCAGTGAACACCATATATTTT.

The chain has TRBV4-2 and TRBJ1-1; D gene uncertain. Per the germline V gene, CDR1 is LGHNA and CDR2 is YNFKEQ. Trimming took 0 bases from V and 0 from J, leaving 14 bases between them. This CDR3 region has 17 residues. The CDR3 DNA reads TGTGCCAGCAGCCAAGATGCGGTCAGTACATTGAACACTGAAGCTTTCTTT. Protein: CASSQDAVSTLNTEAFF.

This rearrangement joins TRBV4-2 to TRBJ2-7; 9 positions match TRBD2. Germline assignment: CDR1 LGHNA and CDR2 YNFKEQ. The CDR3 sequence is 15 residues long. V trimming: 4 bases; J trimming: 2 bases; junction bases outside the gene matches: 6. This CDR3 is CASSPRLAETYEQYF. CDR3 DNA sequence: TGTGCCAGCAGCCCCCGACTAGCGGAAACCTACGAGCAGTACTTC.

This chain links TRBV12-5 with TRBJ2-1, with D uncertain. Germline CDR1 is LGHNT and CDR2 is FRNRAP. With 0 bases removed from V and 0 bases from J, the gap between germline ends came to 15 bases. This CDR3 contains 18 residues. CDR3 sequence reads: CASGLVLSRVRSYNEQFF. As DNA, the CDR3 is TGTGCTAGTGGTTTGGTACTTAGCCGAGTACGCTCCTACAATGAGCAGTTCTTC.

V and J are TRBV10-3 and TRBJ2-3, with 13 nucleotides matching TRBD2. CDR1 is ENHRY, CDR2 SYGVKD, per germline. The V gene end was trimmed by 0 bases and the J gene end by 2 bases; junction bases not matched to a gene: 2. CDR3 length equals 17 residues. CDR3 sequence reads: CAISESGLAGSTDTQYF. The CDR3 DNA follows: TGTGCCATCAGTGAGTCGGGACTAGCGGGGTCCACAGATACGCAGTATTTT.

The chain joins TRBV6-1 to TRBJ1-2; tentatively, D is TRBD1 (5 bases). Germline V gene lookup returns CDR1 MNHNS and CDR2 SASEGT. Trimming pared 2 bases from V and 4 bases from J, leaving 11 bases between. The CDR3 extends over 14 amino acids. The CDR3 spells CASSESWGTYGYTF. The DNA of the CDR3 is TGTGCCAGCAGTGAATCGTGGGGCACCTATGGCTACACCTTC.

The chain recombines TRBV29-1 with TRBJ1-1; perhaps TRBD1 as D (5 bases). CDR1 is SQVTM, CDR2 ANQGSEA, per germline. The CDR3 is 13 residues long. The germline V and J ends were trimmed by 2 bases and 2 bases, with 9 bases remaining between them. The CDR3 DNA follows: TGCAGCGTTGAAAGGGGATCTAACACTGAAGCTTTCTTT. It yields the protein CSVERGSNTEAFF.